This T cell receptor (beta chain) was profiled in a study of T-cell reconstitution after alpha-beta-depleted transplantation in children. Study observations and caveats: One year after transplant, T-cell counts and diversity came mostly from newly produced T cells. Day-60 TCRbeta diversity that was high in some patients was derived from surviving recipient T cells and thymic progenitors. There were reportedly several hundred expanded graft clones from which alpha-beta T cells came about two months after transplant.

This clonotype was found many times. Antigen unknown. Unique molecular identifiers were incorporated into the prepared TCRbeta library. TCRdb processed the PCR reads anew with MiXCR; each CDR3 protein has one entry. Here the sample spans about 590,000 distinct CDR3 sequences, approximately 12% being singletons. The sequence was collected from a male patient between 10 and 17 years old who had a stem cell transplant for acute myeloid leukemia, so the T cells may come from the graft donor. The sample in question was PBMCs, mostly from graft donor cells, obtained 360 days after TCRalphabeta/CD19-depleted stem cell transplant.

CDR3 in amino acids: CASSLGSETQYF. The CDR3 DNA reads TGTGCCAGCAGTTTAGGCTCAGAGACCCAGTACTTC. The chain is built from TRBV28 and TRBJ2-5, with D unclear. V was cut by 2 bases and J by 4 bases, with 5 bases left in between. The CDR3 runs 12 residues. Germline-derived CDR1 and CDR2 are MDHEN and SYDVKM. Supplemented by reference TRBV28 and TRBJ2-5, the full variable domain reads DVKVTQSSRYLVKRTGEKVFLECVQDMDHENMFWYRQDPGLGLRLIYFSYDVKMKEKGDIPEGYSVSREKKERFSLILESASTNQTSMYLCASSLGSETQYFGPGTRLLVL.